The source of this T cell receptor beta chain is a study of response to subunit inactivated influenza vaccine. Study-wide results and limits: The authors put forward the suggestion that each seasonal influenza vaccination may bring in only a limited number of new T cells.

This clonotype was seen a few times. Its antigen remains unidentified. J gave up 0 bases and V 6 bases, and 8 bases lay outside the gene matches. The CDR3 covers 16 residues. CDR1 and CDR2 from the germline V gene are ENHRY and SYGVKD. TCRdb recomputed calls from the RT-PCR reads with MiXCR, one row per CDR3 protein. The data contain 700,000 to 900,000 distinct CDR3 sequences, over 20% of them seen just once; the ten biggest clones take up roughly 10%. The chain uses TRBV10-3 and TRBJ2-3; the match to TRBD1 covers 8 bases. The clonotype originates from a man in his forties or fifties who received an inactivated influenza vaccine. Sample: PBMCs from blood, taken 4 to 6 days after vaccination. CDR3 nucleotide sequence: TGTGCCATCAGCCGGACAGGGTTAATGAGCACAGATACGCAGTATTTT. Encoded protein: CAISRTGLMSTDTQYF.